This T cell receptor (beta chain) was sequenced in a study of Graves' ophthalmopathy and Graves' hyperthyroidism. Amplification targeted the TCR beta CDR3 regions, with RNA transcripts as the source material. First-round RT-PCR relied on HTBI primers, and a second-round multiplex PCR came next. TCRdb used MiXCR to reprocess the multiplex PCR reads, holding one entry per CDR3 protein. The sample lists around 470,000 distinct CDR3 sequences, approximately 15% seen once, with 8% to 10% in the top ten. V gave up 7 bases and J gave up 3 bases; unmatched junction bases: 4. This CDR3 is built from 13 residues. Germline CDR1 reads MDHEN; CDR2 reads SYDVKM. A remark on this clonotype: A much larger clone lies a single base off, so this may be a read error.

The material sequenced was blood. The chain uses TRBV28 and TRBJ1-1, with 8 bases matching TRBD1. The sequence was obtained from a woman in her twenties or thirties with Graves' ophthalmopathy. Here the CDR3 DNA reads TGTGCCAGCAAGGACAGGGCGGACACTGAAGCTTTCTTT. The encoded protein is CASKDRADTEAFF.